The next 23 T cell receptor beta chains were all read from a single sample in a study of blood T cell repertoires in COVID-19. Measured with immunoSEQ multiplex PCR; TCRdb has only the in-frame clones, and not every one. This table holds about 250,000 clones, roughly 83% found once. The sequencing input was peripheral blood. These receptors came from a man in his forties with acute or convalescent COVID-19.

This clone was detected only a few times. The chain has TRBV9 and TRBJ1-3; maybe TRBD1 (5 bases). V was shortened by 0 bases and J by 4 bases, with 11 bases between the two germline ends. There are 15 residues in the CDR3. CDR1 SGDLS and CDR2 YYNGEE come from the germline V gene. The CDR3 bases are TGTGCCAGCAGCGTAGATAAGGGGCCGGGAAACACCATATATTTT. It specifies CASSVDKGPGNTIYF.

Written as DNA, the CDR3 is TGTGCCAGTGGGGACAGGGGTTTTAATCAGCCCCAGCATTTT. Translation gives CASGDRGFNQPQHF. The rearrangement uses TRBV19 and TRBJ1-5, with TRBD1 matching 10 bases. Looked up from germline, CDR1 is LNHDA and CDR2 is SQIVND (reference sequence). This CDR3 is 14 amino acids long. V was pared by 8 bases and J by 4 bases, with 5 bases of the junction left unmatched. The whole variable domain, filled in from reference TRBV19 and TRBJ1-5, reads DGGITQSPKYLFRKEGQNVTLSCEQNLNHDAMYWYRQDPGQGLRLIYYSQIVNDFQKGDIAEGYSVSREKKESFPLTVTSAQKNPTAFYLCASGDRGFNQPQHFGDGTRLSIL.

This sequence joins TRBV30 and TRBJ1-2, with D perhaps TRBD1 (6 bases). CDR3 length: 14 amino acids. From germline, CDR1 is GTSNPN and CDR2 SVGIG (reference sequence). V was trimmed by 0 bases and J by 3 bases, leaving 11 bases between them. CDR3 region: CAWSVSTGHYGYTF. Here the CDR3 DNA reads TGTGCCTGGAGTGTCTCAACAGGGCACTATGGCTACACCTTC.

The chain joins TRBV7-2 to TRBJ2-3, with TRBD2 as a possible D gene (5 bases). Germline loops: CDR1 SGHTA, CDR2 FQGNSA. Trimming removed 3 bases from V and 3 bases from J, with 7 bases in between. CDR3 length: 13 residues. The CDR3 DNA sequence: TGTGCCAGCAGCTTGGGCGGGACAGATACGCAGTATTTT. Amino acid sequence: CASSLGGTDTQYF.

V and J are TRBV14 and TRBJ2-7; TRBD2 matches 8 bases. The CDR3 sequence is 14 residues long. Germline V lookup: CDR1 SGHDN, CDR2 FVKESK. The J segment lost 0 bases and the V segment lost 7 bases, leaving 5 bases of the junction unmatched. The CDR3, as DNA: TGTGCCAGCAATCTAGCGGGCCGCTCCTACGAGCAGTACTTC. As protein: CASNLAGRSYEQYF.

V gene TRBV29-1 combines with J gene TRBJ2-7; TRBD2 matches at 7 bases. The V segment lost 4 bases and the J segment 5 bases; nucleotides outside the gene matches: 5. In germline, CDR1 is SQVTM, CDR2 ANQGSEA. CDR3 length: 12 amino acids. The DNA of the CDR3 is TGCAGCGTTGTGGCGGGAGTAGACGAGCAGTACTTC. It specifies CSVVAGVDEQYF.

The V gene is TRBV7-7, the J gene TRBJ2-2, with TRBD2 matching over 13 bases. Germline trimming cut 5 bases from V and 3 bases from J; bases unmatched to any gene: 15. This CDR3 is 20 amino acids long. Germline V gene data show CDR1 as SSHAT and CDR2 as FNYEAQ (reference sequence). The CDR3 sequence is CASSPRSGLAGSVDTGELFF. CDR3 nucleotide sequence: TGTGCCAGCAGCCCAAGATCGGGACTAGCGGGATCGGTCGACACCGGGGAGCTGTTTTTT. The full variable domain, its missing parts supplied by reference TRBV7-7 and TRBJ2-2, is GAGVSQSPRYKVTKRGQDVTLRCDPISSHATLYWYQQALGQGPEFLTYFNYEAQPDKSGLPSDRFSAERPEGSISTLTIQRTEQRDSAMYRCASSPRSGLAGSVDTGELFFGEGSRLTVL.

V usage is TRBV27 and J usage is TRBJ1-2; 11 nucleotides line up with TRBD1. CDR1 MNHEY and CDR2 SMNVEV come from the germline V gene (reference sequence). There are 15 residues in the CDR3. The V segment lost 6 bases and the J segment 7 bases; nucleotides outside the gene matches: 10. Here the CDR3 reads CASSPGQGAISGYTF. CDR3 DNA: TGTGCCAGCAGCCCTGGACAGGGGGCAATTAGTGGCTACACCTTC.

The genes are TRBV24-1 and TRBJ1-1; the D is unclear. The CDR3 runs to 11 residues. With 9 bases removed from V and 8 bases from J, the gap between germline ends came to 12 bases. The germline V gene encodes CDR1 KGHDR and CDR2 SFDVKD. The CDR3 reads CATAQVWEAFF. CDR3 sequence (DNA): TGTGCCACCGCCCAGGTGTGGGAAGCTTTCTTT.

The V call is TRBV10-3, the J call TRBJ1-6, with D possibly matching TRBD1 (6 bases). This CDR3 is built from 12 residues. Germline V gene sequence: CDR1 ENHRY, CDR2 SYGVKD. V lost 8 bases and J lost 9, with 11 bases in between. The CDR3 coding sequence is TGTGCCATCCGGGAAGGGGGTTCACCCCTCCACTTT. Translated, it gives CAIREGGSPLHF.

The genes are TRBV6-2 or TRBV6-3 and TRBJ2-5, with 14 bases fitting TRBD2. Per germline, CDR1 MNHEY and CDR2 SVGEGT. There are 16 residues in the CDR3. V lost 5 bases, J lost 6 bases, and 8 bases stayed unmatched. The CDR3 coding sequence is TGTGCCAGCAGTACGCGACTAGCGGGAGGGCTTAAGACCCAGTACTTC. The encoded protein is CASSTRLAGGLKTQYF.

This chain joins TRBV18 and TRBJ1-4; no definite D call. This CDR3 comprises 14 residues. Germline loops: CDR1 KGHSH, CDR2 LQKENI. Trimming shortened V by 0 bases and J by 7 bases, and 9 bases separated the two germline ends. The CDR3 region is CASSPPSEIEKLFF. The CDR3 DNA is TGTGCCAGCTCACCACCGTCGGAGATTGAAAAACTGTTTTTT.

The chain uses TRBV24-1 and TRBJ2-1; 9 bases are a match to TRBD1. This CDR3 region has 15 residues. V was pared by 6 bases and J by 3 bases, with 5 bases of the junction left unmatched. The germline gives CDR1 KGHDR, CDR2 SFDVKD. This CDR3 reads CATSPGTGNYNEQFF. In nucleotides, the CDR3 is TGTGCCACCAGTCCCGGGACAGGGAACTACAATGAGCAGTTCTTC.

The chain recombines TRBV24-1 with TRBJ2-5; the D is unclear. Germline V gene sequence: CDR1 KGHDR, CDR2 SFDVKD. Trimming took 3 bases from V and 5 from J, leaving 15 bases between them. This CDR3 is built from 15 residues. CDR3 DNA sequence: TGTGCCACCAGTGATCCCCGTGCGGCTGGGGAGACCCAGTACTTC. It encodes CATSDPRAAGETQYF.

The chain combines TRBV12-5 with TRBJ2-2, with D possibly being TRBD2 (6 bases). Germline V CDR1 and CDR2: LGHNT, FRNRAP. The CDR3 loop spans 13 amino acids. V lost 6 bases to trimming and J lost 5 bases, with 10 bases between them. CDR3 nucleotide sequence: TGTGCTAGTGGACGGGAGACTACCGGGGAGCTGTTTTTT. Amino acid sequence: CASGRETTGELFF.

The rearrangement joins TRBV5-4 to TRBJ2-7, with TRBD2 matching over 10 bases. Germline CDR1 reads SGHNT; CDR2 reads YYREEE (reference sequence). The CDR3 contains 17 residues. V shed 4 bases and J 0 bases; nucleotides not matched to a gene: 10. CDR3 sequence: CASSTTGLADFSYEQYF. CDR3 sequence (DNA): TGTGCCAGCAGCACAACCGGACTAGCGGATTTCTCCTACGAGCAGTACTTC.

This chain links TRBV4-2 with TRBJ1-1; D gene uncertain. Trimming took off 5 bases at V and 2 bases at J, with 9 bases between the two ends. Germline assignment: CDR1 LGHNA and CDR2 YNFKEQ. This CDR3 region has 13 residues. The CDR3 bases are TGTGCCAGCAGCGCGGGTCTTAACACTGAAGCTTTCTTT. Amino acid sequence: CASSAGLNTEAFF.

This CDR3 is CASRPSQGGYTF. In nucleotides, the CDR3 is TGTGCCAGCAGGCCGTCACAGGGTGGCTACACCTTC. The gene calls are TRBV27 and TRBJ1-2; D is possibly TRBD1 (6 bases). Trimming cost V 6 bases and J 7 bases, with 12 bases left between them. The CDR3 is 12 residues long. CDR1 is MNHEY, CDR2 SMNVEV, per germline (reference sequence).

The rearrangement uses TRBV20-1 and TRBJ2-1; TRBD2 agrees at 8 bases. This CDR3 contains 11 residues. V gave up 5 bases and J gave up 9 bases; unmatched junction bases: 3. Looked up from germline, CDR1 is DFQATT and CDR2 is SNEGSKA (reference sequence). The CDR3 nucleotides are TGCAGTGCTGATCTAGCGGGTGAGCAGTTCTTC. Its protein product is CSADLAGEQFF.

The gene calls are TRBV9 and TRBJ2-7, with D hard to call. V was shortened by 0 bases and J by 0 bases, with 7 bases between the two germline ends. From germline, CDR1 is SGDLS and CDR2 YYNGEE. CDR3 length: 14 residues. This CDR3 reads CASSVGSHSYEQYF. The CDR3 nucleotides are TGTGCCAGCAGCGTAGGGAGTCACTCCTACGAGCAGTACTTC.

V and J are TRBV10-3 and TRBJ2-6; D is perhaps TRBD2 (6 bases). V was pared by 0 bases and J by 1 base, with 19 bases between. Germline V gene sequence: CDR1 ENHRY, CDR2 SYGVKD. The CDR3 consists of 20 residues. The CDR3 DNA reads TGTGCCATCAGTGAGTCATGGGGGGTTCGCAGATCATCTGGGGCCAACGTCCTGACTTTC. It codes for CAISESWGVRRSSGANVLTF.

The chain is built from TRBV7-2 and TRBJ2-3; D might be TRBD2 (6 bases). CDR3 size: 15 residues. The ends were cut back, 3 bases at V and 2 bases at J, with 12 bases in the middle. CDR1 and CDR2 (germline): SGHTA, FQGNSA. In DNA, the CDR3 is TGTGCCAGCAGCTTGCGGGGTCTAACCACAGATACGCAGTATTTT. Translation gives CASSLRGLTTDTQYF.

This clone showed up just once. The V call is TRBV6-4, the J call TRBJ1-1; TRBD1 might be the D (6 bases). Germline V lookup: CDR1 MRHNA, CDR2 SNTAGT. Trimming removed 3 bases at V and 4 bases at J, with 15 bases between. The CDR3 consists of 15 residues. The CDR3 coding sequence is TGTGCCAGCAGTGAGGGGGCACAGGAAGGCACTGAAGCTTTCTTT. Translation: CASSEGAQEGTEAFF.